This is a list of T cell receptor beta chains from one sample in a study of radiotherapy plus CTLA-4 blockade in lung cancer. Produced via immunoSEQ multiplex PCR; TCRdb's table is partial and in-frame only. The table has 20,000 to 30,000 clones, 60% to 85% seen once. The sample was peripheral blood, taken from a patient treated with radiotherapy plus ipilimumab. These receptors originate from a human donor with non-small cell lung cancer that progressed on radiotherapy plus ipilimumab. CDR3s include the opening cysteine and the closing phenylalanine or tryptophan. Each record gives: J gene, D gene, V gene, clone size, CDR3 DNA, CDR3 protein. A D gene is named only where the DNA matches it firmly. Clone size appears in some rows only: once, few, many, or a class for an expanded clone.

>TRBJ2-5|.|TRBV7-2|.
TGTGCCAGCAGCTCCCCCGGTGGACCCGAGACCCAGTACTTC
CASSSPGGPETQYF
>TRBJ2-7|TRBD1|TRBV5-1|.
TGCGCCAGCCGCCGGGACAGAGGCTACGAGCAGTACTTC
CASRRDRGYEQYF
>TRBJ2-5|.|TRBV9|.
TGTGCCAGCAGCGTCCGGGACACAGAGACCCAGTACTTC
CASSVRDTETQYF
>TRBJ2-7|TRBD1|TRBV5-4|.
TGTGCCAGCAGCTTCCATAAGCGGACAGGGGGTTACGAGCAGTACTTC
CASSFHKRTGGYEQYF
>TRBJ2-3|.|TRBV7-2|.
TGTGCCAGCAGCTTTTCCCTCCTACAGGGGGAGGGGGGTACGCAGTATTTT
CASSFSLLQGEGGTQYF
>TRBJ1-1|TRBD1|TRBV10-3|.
TGTGCCATCAGTGAGGGGGACAGGAACACTGAAGCTTTCTTT
CAISEGDRNTEAFF
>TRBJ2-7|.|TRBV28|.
TGTGCCAGCGTAACCGGGACCCTACGCGAGCAGTACTTC
CASVTGTLREQYF
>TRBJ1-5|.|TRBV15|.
TGTGCCACCAGCAGAGATCCTGCAGGCCTCAAAGGCAATCAGCCCCAGCATTTT
CATSRDPAGLKGNQPQHF
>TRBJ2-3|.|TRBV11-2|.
TGTGCCAGCAGCTTCACTAGCCAGAGCACAGATACGCAGTATTTT
CASSFTSQSTDTQYF
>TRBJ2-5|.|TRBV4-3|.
TGCGCCAGCAGCCAAGGAAGGGGATCCCAAGAGACCCAGTACTTC
CASSQGRGSQETQYF
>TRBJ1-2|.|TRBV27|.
TGTGCCAGCAGTCCGGGGGCGGGGGTTGTAGGCTACACCTTC
CASSPGAGVVGYTF
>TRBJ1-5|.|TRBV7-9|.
TGTGCCAGCAGCTTATCGGCCGGGAGGAATCAGCCCCAGCATTTT
CASSLSAGRNQPQHF
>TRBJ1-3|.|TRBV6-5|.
TGTGCCTGCCAGGACAGCATGAGTGGAAACACCATATATTTT
CACQDSMSGNTIYF
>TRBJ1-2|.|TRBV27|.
TGTGCCAGCAGTTTAGGAGGGTCCCTCGCGGGCTACACCTTC
CASSLGGSLAGYTF
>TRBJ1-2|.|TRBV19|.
TGTGCCAGTAGTACGACACGGACGGGTAACAACTATGGCTACACCTTC
CASSTTRTGNNYGYTF
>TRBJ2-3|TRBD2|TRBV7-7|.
TGTGCTAGCAGCTCCGGGACTAGCGGGACAGATACGCAGTATTTT
CASSSGTSGTDTQYF
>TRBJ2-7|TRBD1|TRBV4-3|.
TGCGCCAGCAGCCAAGATCTAGTCAGGGGGGAGCAGTACTTC
CASSQDLVRGEQYF
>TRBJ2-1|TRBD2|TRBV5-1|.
TGCGCCAGCAGCCCCGGGGGGCAGGGACTAGCGGGAGGGGTTGCCGATGAGCAGTTCTTC
CASSPGGQGLAGGVADEQFF
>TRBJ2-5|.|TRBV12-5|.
TGTGCTAGTGAGGGTCGGGGAGAGACCCAGTACTTC
CASEGRGETQYF
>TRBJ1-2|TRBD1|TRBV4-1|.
TGCGCCAGCAGCCAAGAGACAGGGTACTATGGCTACACCTTC
CASSQETGYYGYTF
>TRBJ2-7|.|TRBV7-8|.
TGTGCCAGCAGCTTAGTTTCTGGGACCTACGAGCAGTACTTC
CASSLVSGTYEQYF
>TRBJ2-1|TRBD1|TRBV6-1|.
TGTGCCAGCAGTGTCCCGGGACAGGGGGTATCCTACAATGAGCAGTTCTTC
CASSVPGQGVSYNEQFF
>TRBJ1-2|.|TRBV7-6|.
TGTGCCAGCAGCTTAGTCCTGGACAGCTCCTATGGCTACACCTTC
CASSLVLDSSYGYTF
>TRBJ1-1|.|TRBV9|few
TGTGCCAGCAGCGGCGAAGGGGAGAACACTGAAGCTTTCTTT
CASSGEGENTEAFF
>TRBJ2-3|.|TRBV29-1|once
TGCAGCGTCGCACGGCGTCTTACAGATACGCAGTATTTT
CSVARRLTDTQYF
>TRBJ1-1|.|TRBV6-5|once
TGTGCCAGTTCCATCTCCGGGACTAATAGGGCTTTCTTT
CASSISGTNRAFF
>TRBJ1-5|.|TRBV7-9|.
TGTGCCAGCAGTCCCGGGCCCGACCCCAATCAGCCCCAGCATTTT
CASSPGPDPNQPQHF
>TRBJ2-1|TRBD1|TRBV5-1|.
TGCGCCAGCAGCTTGGCGGGACAGTATTACAATGAGCAGTTCTTC
CASSLAGQYYNEQFF
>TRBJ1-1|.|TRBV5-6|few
TGTGCCAGCAGCTTGGGGTACACTGAAGCTTTCTTT
CASSLGYTEAFF
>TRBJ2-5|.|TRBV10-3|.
TGTGCCATCAGTGAGTCGGCTAGCTTGGAGACCCAGTACTTC
CAISESASLETQYF
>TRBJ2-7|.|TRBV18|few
TGTGCCAGCTCCCCTGACAGCTACGAGCAGTACTTC
CASSPDSYEQYF
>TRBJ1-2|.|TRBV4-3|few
TGCGCCAGCAGCCCCACAGGAGAAACTAACTATGGCTACACCTTC
CASSPTGETNYGYTF
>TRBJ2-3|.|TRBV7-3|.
TGTGCCAGCAGCTTAACCCCAGGGACAGATACGCAGTATTTT
CASSLTPGTDTQYF
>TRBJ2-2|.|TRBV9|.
TGTGCCAGCAGCCCCCACCGGGACCACAACACCGGGGAGCTGTTTTTT
CASSPHRDHNTGELFF
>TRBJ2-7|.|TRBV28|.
TGTGCCAGCTTGTCCCCAGGAGATGAAACCTACGAGCAGTACTTC
CASLSPGDETYEQYF
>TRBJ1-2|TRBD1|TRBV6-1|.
TGTGCCAGCAGTGGATCGGGCACAGAGGGGGCTGGAGGCTACACCTTC
CASSGSGTEGAGGYTF
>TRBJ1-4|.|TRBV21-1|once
TGTGCCAGCAGCAAAGATCAACCGGGACAGGGGCGGAAGGAGGAGGGTAATGAAAAACTGTTTTTT
CASSKDQPGQGRKEEGNEKLFF
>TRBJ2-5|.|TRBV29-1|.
TGCAGCGTTGAAGGGGAGACGGCGGGGGAGACCCAGTACTTC
CSVEGETAGETQYF
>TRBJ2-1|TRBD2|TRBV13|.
TGTGCCAGCAGCTTATGGAGACTAGCGGAAAACAATGAGCAGTTCTTC
CASSLWRLAENNEQFF
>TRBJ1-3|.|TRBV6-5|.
TGTGCCAGCAGTTACTCTGAGGGGACTGGAAACACCATATATTTT
CASSYSEGTGNTIYF
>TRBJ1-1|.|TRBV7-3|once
TGTGCCAGCAGCTTAATTGCAGGGGCATCTGAAGCTTTCTTT
CASSLIAGASEAFF
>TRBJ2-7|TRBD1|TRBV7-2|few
TGTGCCAGCAGCTCACCGGGACAGGGGTACGAGCAGTACTTC
CASSSPGQGYEQYF
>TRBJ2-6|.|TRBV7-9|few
TGTGCCAGCAGCCCCGAGGCGGCGAGGGGGGCCAACGTCCTGACTTTC
CASSPEAARGANVLTF
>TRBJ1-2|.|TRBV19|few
TGTGCCAGTAGTACACCCCCGATGATCTCAGTGAACTATGGCTACACCTTC
CASSTPPMISVNYGYTF
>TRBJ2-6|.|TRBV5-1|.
TGCGCCAGCAGCTCCGAGGTAGCTGGGGCCAACGTCCTGACTTTC
CASSSEVAGANVLTF
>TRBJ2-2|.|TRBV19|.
TGTGCCAGTAGTATAGGCGGAGGGACCCCCTCGGAACGGGCCGGGGAGCTGTTTTTT
CASSIGGGTPSERAGELFF
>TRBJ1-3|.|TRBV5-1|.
TGCGCCAGCAGCCGGGACGGCAGCTCTGGAAACACCATATATTTT
CASSRDGSSGNTIYF
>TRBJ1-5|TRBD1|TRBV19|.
TGTGCCAGTAGTGTACAGGGGGCGCAGCCCCAGCATTTT
CASSVQGAQPQHF